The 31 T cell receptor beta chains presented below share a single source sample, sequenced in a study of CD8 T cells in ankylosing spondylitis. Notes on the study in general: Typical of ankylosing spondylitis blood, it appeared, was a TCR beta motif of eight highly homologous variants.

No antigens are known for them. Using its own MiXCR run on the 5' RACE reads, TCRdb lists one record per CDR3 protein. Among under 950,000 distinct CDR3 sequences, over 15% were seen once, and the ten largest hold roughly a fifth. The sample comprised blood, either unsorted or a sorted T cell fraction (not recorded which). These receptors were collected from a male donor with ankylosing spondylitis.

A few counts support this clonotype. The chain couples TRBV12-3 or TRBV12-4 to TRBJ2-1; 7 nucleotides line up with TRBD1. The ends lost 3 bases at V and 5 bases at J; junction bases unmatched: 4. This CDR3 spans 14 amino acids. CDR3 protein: CASSFFGTDNEQFF. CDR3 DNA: TGTGCCAGCAGTTTCTTCGGGACAGACAATGAGCAGTTCTTC.

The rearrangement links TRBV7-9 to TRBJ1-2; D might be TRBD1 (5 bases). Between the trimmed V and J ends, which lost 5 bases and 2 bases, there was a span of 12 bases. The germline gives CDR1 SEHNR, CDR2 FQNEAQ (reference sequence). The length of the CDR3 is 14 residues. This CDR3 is CASSPVGQNYGYTF. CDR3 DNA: TGTGCCAGCAGCCCCGTGGGGCAGAACTATGGCTACACCTTC.

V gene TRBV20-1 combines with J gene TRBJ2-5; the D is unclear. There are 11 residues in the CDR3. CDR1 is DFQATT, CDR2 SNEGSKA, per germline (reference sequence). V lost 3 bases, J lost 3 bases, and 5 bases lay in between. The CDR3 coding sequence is TGCAGTGCTAGTAGGAAAGAGACCCAGTACTTC. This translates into CSASRKETQYF.

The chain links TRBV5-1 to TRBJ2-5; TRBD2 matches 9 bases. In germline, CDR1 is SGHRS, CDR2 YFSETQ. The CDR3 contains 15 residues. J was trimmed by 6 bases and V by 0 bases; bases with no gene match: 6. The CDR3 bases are TGCGCCAGCAGCTTGGAGGCTAGCGGGGTGAAGACCCAGTACTTC. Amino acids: CASSLEASGVKTQYF.

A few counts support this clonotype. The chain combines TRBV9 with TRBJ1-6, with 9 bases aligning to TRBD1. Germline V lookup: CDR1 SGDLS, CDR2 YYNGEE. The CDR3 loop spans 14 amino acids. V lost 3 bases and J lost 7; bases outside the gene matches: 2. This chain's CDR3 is CASSGQGGNSPLHF. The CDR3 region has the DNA TGTGCCAGCAGCGGACAGGGGGGGAATTCACCCCTCCACTTT.

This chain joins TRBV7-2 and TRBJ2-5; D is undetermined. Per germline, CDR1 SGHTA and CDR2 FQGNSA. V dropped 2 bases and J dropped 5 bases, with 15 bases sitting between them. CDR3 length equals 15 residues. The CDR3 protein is CASSLSPASGETQYF. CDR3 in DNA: TGTGCCAGCAGCTTAAGTCCGGCGAGTGGGGAGACCCAGTACTTC.

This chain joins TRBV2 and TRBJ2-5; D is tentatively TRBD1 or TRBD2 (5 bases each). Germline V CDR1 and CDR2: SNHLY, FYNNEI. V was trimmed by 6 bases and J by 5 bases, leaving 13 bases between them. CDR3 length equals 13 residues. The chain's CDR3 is CASSAVRDETQYF. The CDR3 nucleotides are TGTGCCAGCAGCGCTGTGAGGGACGAGACCCAGTACTTC.

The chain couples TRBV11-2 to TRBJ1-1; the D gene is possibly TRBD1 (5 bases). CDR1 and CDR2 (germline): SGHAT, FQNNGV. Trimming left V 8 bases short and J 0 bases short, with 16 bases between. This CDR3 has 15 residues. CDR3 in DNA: TGTGCCAGCTCTCCCAGACAGATAATGAACACTGAAGCTTTCTTT. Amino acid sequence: CASSPRQIMNTEAFF.

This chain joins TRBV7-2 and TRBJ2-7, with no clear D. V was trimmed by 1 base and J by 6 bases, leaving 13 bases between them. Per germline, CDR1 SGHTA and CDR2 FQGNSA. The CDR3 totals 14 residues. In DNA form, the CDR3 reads TGTGCCAGCAGCTTAGATCGGTTGACCCTCGAGCAGTACTTC. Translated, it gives CASSLDRLTLEQYF.

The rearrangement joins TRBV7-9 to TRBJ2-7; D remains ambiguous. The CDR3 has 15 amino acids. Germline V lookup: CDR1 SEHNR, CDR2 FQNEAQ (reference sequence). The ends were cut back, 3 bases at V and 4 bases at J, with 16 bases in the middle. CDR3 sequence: CASSLEMGPEYEQYF. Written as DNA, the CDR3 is TGTGCCAGCAGCTTGGAAATGGGTCCAGAATACGAGCAGTACTTC.

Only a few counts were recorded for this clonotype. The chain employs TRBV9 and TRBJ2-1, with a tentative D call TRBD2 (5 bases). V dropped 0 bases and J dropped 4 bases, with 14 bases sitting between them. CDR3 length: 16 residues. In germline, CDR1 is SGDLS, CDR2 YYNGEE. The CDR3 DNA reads TGTGCCAGCAGCGTAGTCCCCGAGGGTAGTTACAATGAGCAGTTCTTC. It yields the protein CASSVVPEGSYNEQFF.

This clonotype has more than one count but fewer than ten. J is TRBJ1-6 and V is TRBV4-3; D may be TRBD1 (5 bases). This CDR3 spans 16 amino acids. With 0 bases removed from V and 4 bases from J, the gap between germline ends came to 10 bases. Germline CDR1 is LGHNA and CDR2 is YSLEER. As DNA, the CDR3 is TGCGCCAGCAGCCAAGATAGGGGTTCTTATAATTCACCCCTCCACTTT. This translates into CASSQDRGSYNSPLHF.

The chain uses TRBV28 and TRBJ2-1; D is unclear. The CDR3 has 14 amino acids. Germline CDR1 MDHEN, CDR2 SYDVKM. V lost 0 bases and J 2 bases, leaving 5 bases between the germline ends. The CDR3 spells CASSLWATYNEQFF. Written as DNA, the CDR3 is TGTGCCAGCAGTTTATGGGCTACCTACAATGAGCAGTTCTTC.

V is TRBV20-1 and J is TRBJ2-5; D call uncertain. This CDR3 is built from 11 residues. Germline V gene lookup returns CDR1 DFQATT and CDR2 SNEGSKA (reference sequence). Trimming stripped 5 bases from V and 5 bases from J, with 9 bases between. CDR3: CSAVGVETQYF. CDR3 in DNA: TGCAGTGCTGTGGGTGTGGAGACCCAGTACTTC.

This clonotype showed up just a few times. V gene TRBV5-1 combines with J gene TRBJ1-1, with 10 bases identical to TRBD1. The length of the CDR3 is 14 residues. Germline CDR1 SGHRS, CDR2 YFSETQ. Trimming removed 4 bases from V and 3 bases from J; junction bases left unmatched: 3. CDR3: CASSPDRGHTEAFF. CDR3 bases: TGCGCCAGCAGCCCCGACAGGGGGCACACTGAAGCTTTCTTT. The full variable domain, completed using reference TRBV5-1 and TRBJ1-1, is KAGVTQTPRYLIKTRGQQVTLSCSPISGHRSVSWYQQTPGQGLQFLFEYFSETQRNKGNFPGRFSGRQFSNSRSEMNVSTLELGDSALYLCASSPDRGHTEAFFGQGTRLTVV.

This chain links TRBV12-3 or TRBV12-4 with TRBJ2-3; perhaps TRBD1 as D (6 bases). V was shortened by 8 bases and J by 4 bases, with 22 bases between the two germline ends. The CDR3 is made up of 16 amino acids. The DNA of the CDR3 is TGTGCCAGCCGTTCACTCCCAGGAAAGGGGGCAGATACGCAGTATTTT. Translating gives CASRSLPGKGADTQYF.

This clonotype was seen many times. The CDR3 spells CSVSTGSRREQYF. As DNA, the CDR3 is TGCAGCGTTTCCACCGGCTCCCGTAGGGAGCAGTACTTC. V gene TRBV29-1 combines with J gene TRBJ2-7; D not resolved. Trimming cost V 5 bases and J 7 bases, with 18 bases left between them. CDR1 and CDR2 from the germline V gene are SQVTM and ANQGSEA. This CDR3 is 13 amino acids long.

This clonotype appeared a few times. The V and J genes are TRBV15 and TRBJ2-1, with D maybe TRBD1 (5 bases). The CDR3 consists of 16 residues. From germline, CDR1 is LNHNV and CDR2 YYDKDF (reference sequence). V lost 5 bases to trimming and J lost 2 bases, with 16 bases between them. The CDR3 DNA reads TGTGCCACCAGCCCAGAGTTGGGGCCCACCTACAATGAGCAGTTCTTC. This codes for CATSPELGPTYNEQFF. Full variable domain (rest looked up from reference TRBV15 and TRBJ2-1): DAMVIQNPRYQVTQFGKPVTLSCSQTLNHNVMYWYQQKSSQAPKLLFHYYDKDFNNEADTPDNFQSRRPNTSFCFLDIRSPGLGDTAMYLCATSPELGPTYNEQFFGPGTRLTVL.

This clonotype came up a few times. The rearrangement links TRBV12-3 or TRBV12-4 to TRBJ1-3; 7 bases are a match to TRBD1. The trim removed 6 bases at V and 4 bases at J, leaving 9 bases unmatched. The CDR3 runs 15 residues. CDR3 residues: CASRPTGVNGNTIYF. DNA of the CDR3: TGTGCCAGCAGACCTACAGGGGTCAACGGAAACACCATATATTTT.

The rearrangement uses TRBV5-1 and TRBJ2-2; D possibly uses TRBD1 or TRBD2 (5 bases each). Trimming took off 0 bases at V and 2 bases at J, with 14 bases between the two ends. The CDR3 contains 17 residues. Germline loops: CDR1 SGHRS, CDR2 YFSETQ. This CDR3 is CASSLAAGTRNTGELFF. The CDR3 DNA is TGCGCCAGCAGCTTGGCCGCCGGGACCAGAAACACCGGGGAGCTGTTTTTT.

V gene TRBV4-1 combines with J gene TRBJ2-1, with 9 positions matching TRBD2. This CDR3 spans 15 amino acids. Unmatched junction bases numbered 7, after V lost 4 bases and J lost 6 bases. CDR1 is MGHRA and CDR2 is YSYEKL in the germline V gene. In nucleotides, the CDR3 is TGCGCCAGCAGCCTTATAGCGGGAGCAGGCAATGAGCAGTTCTTC. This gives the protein CASSLIAGAGNEQFF.

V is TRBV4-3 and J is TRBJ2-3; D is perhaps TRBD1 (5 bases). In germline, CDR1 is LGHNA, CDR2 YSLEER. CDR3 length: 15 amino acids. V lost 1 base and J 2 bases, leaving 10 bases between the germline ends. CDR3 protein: CASSQGQGNTDTQYF. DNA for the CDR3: TGCGCCAGCAGCCAAGGGCAGGGCAACACAGATACGCAGTATTTT.

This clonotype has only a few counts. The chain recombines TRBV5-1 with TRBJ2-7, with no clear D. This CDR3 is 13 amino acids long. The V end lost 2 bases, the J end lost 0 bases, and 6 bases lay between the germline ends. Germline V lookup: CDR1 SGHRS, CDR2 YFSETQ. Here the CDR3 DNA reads TGCGCCAGCAGCTTACACAGCTCCTACGAGCAGTACTTC. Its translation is CASSLHSSYEQYF.

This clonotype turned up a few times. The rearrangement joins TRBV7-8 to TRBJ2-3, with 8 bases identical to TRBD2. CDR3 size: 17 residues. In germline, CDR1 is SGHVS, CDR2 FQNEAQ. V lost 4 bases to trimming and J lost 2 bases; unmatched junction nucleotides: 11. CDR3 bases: TGTGCCAGCAGCTCCCAAACACTAGCGGTCCTCACAGATACGCAGTATTTT. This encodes CASSSQTLAVLTDTQYF.

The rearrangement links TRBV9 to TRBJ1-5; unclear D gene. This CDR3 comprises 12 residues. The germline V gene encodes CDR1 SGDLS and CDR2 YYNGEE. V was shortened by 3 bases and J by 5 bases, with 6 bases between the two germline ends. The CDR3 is CASSAGDQPQHF. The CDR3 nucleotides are TGTGCCAGCAGCGCCGGTGATCAGCCCCAGCATTTT. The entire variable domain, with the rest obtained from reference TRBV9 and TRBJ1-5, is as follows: DSGVTQTPKHLITATGQRVTLRCSPRSGDLSVYWYQQSLDQGLQFLIQYYNGEERAKGNILERFSAQQFPDLHSELNLSSLELGDSALYFCASSAGDQPQHFGDGTRLSIL.

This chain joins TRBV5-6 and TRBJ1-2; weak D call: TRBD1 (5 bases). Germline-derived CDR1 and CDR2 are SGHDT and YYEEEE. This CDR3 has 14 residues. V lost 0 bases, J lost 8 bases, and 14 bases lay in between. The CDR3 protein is CASSLGRPGLGYTF. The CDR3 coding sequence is TGTGCCAGCAGCTTGGGGCGTCCAGGGCTCGGCTACACCTTC.

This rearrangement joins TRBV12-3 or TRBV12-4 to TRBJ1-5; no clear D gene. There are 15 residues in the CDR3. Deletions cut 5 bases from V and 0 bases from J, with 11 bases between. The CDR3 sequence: CASSSGDYSNQPQHF. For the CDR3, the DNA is TGTGCCAGCAGTAGTGGTGATTATAGCAATCAGCCCCAGCATTTT.

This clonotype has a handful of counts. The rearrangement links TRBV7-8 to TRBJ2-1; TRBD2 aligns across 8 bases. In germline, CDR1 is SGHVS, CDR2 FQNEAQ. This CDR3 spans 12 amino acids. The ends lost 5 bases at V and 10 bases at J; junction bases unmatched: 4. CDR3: CASSRGGREQFF. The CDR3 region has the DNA TGTGCCAGCAGCCGGGGGGGGCGGGAGCAGTTCTTC.

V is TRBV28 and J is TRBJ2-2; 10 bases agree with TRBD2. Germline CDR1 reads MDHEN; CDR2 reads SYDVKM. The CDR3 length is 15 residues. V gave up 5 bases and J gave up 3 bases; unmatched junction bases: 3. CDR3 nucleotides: TGTGCCAGCAGTCGGACTAGCGGATACACCGGGGAGCTGTTTTTT. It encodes CASSRTSGYTGELFF.

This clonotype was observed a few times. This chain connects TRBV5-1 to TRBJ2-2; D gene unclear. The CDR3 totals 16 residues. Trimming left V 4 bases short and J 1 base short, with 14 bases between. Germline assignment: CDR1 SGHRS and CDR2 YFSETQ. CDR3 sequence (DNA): TGCGCCAGCAGCCTGGCCTTAACGCGGAACACCGGGGAGCTGTTTTTT. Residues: CASSLALTRNTGELFF.

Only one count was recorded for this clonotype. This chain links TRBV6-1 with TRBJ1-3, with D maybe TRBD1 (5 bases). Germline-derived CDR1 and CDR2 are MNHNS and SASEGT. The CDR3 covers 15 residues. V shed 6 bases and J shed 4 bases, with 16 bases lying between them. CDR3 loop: CASRNPPGVGNTIYF. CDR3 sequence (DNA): TGTGCCAGCAGGAACCCCCCGGGGGTAGGAAACACCATATATTTT.